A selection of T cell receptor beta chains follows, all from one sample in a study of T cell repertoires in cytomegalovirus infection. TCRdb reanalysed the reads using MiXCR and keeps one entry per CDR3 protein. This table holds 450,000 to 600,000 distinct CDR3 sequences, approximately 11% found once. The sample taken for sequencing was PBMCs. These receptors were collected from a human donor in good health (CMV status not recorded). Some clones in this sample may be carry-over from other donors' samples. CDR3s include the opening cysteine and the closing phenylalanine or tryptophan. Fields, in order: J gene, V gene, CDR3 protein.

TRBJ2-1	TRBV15	CATSRDGAQGSDEQFF
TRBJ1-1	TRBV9	CASSSTTGRNTEAFF
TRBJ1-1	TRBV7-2	CASSQDSRMNTEAFF
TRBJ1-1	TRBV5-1	CASSLALDAEAFF
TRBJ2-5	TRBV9	CASSLEAQKGTQYF
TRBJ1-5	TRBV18	CASSPGPLPGSQPQHF
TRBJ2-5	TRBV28	CASSSSLLATGDGETQYF
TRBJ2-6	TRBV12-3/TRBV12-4	CASRRRGSDSSGANVLTF
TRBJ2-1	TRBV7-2	CASRTSNEQFF
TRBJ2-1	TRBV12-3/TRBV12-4	CASRPQGVRAFF
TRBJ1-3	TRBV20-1	CSAILTGGDFSGNTIYF
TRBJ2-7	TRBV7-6	CASSLAGAGYEQYF
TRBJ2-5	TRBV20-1	CRASGGQETQYF
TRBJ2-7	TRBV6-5	CASSYRGTADSYEQYF
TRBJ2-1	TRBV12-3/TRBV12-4	CASSDRRGEQFF
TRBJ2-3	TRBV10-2	CASIYSSSTDTQYF
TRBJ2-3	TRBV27	CASAYTPPSTDTQYF
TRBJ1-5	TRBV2	CASNQEYSNQPQHF
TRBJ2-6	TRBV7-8	CASSLALSTGPRYGANVLTF
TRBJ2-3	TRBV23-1	CASSQEPGTSGSLKDTQYF
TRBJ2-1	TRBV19	CASSTGGGVNEQFF
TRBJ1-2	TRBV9	CASSVEHRGYTF
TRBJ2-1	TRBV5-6	CASRPRTGSYNEQFF